This T cell receptor (beta chain) stems from a study of identical twins. Study results and limitations: The study reached conclusions through statistical analysis that was cross-sectional, not following the same donors.

About this clonotype itself: No antigen is known for it.

This CDR3 spans 12 amino acids. Germline CDR1 reads MDHEN; CDR2 reads SYDVKM. V was shortened by 5 bases and J by 7 bases, with 12 bases between the two germline ends. A universal primer binding site was introduced by template switching. The final cDNA contained unique molecular identifiers. TCRdb re-derived calls from the 5' RACE reads in MiXCR, one entry per CDR3 protein. Of about 1.7 million distinct CDR3 sequences listed, around 33% are singletons. The chain uses TRBV28 and TRBJ2-7; D is undetermined. The sequenced sample consisted of cord blood. This sequence was found in a newborn girl in good health. The CDR3, as DNA: TGTGCCAGCAGTCCCCCGTTCAATGAGCAGTACTTC. Its protein is CASSPPFNEQYF. The full variable domain, in which reference TRBV28 and TRBJ2-7 provide the parts outside the CDR3, is DVKVTQSSRYLVKRTGEKVFLECVQDMDHENMFWYRQDPGLGLRLIYFSYDVKMKEKGDIPEGYSVSREKKERFSLILESASTNQTSMYLCASSPPFNEQYFGPGTRLTVT.